This entry describes one T cell receptor (beta chain). This sample is drawn from a study of blood T cell repertoires in COVID-19. Repertoires were generated with immunoSEQ multiplex PCR, while TCRdb's copy carries only in-frame clones and drops some. The data contain about 480,000 clones, about 91% of them seen just once; the ten biggest clones take up 0.8% to 0.9%. The CDR3 has 15 amino acids. Trimming shortened V by 1 base and J by 3 bases, and 13 bases separated the two germline ends. CDR1 and CDR2 from the germline V gene are MNHNS and SASEGT. This chain links TRBV6-1 with TRBJ2-7; D may be TRBD1 (5 bases). The source material was peripheral blood. The sequence came from a man younger than 30 with COVID-19, enrolled during active disease. DNA for the CDR3: TGTGCCAGCAGTGAAGTCCCCAGGGAAATCTACGAGCAGTACTTC. It specifies CASSEVPREIYEQYF.